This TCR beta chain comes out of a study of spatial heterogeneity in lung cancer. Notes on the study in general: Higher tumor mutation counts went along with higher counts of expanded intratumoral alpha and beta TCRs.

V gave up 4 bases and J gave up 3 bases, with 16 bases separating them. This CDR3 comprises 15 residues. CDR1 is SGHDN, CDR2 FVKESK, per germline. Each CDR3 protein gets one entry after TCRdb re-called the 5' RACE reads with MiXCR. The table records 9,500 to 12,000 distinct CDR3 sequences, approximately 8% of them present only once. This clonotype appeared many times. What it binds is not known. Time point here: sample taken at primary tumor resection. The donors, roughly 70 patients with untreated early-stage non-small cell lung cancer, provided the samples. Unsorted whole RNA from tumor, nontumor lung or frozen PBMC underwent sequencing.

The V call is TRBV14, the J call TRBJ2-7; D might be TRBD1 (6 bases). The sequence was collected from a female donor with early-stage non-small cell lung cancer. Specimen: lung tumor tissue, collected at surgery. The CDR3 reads CASSPLRGRDYEQYF. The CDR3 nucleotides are TGTGCCAGCAGCCCGCTCAGGGGCAGGGACTACGAGCAGTACTTC.